This T cell receptor (beta chain) was profiled in a study of post-analysis software for immune sequencing data. Overall study findings and caveats: Comparison of patients with controls showed five TRBV segments more frequent in patients, TRBV5-6, TRBV5-1 and TRBV20-1 among them.

Researchers reported that TCR beta cDNA libraries carried unique molecular identifiers. TCRdb analysed the PCR reads with MiXCR anew, one entry per CDR3 protein. The sample records 400,000 to 500,000 distinct CDR3 sequences, 35% to 45% being singletons. Germline V gene sequence: CDR1 SGHTS, CDR2 YDEGEE. With 0 bases clipped from V and 7 bases from J, the junction kept 12 bases outside the gene matches. CDR3 length: 17 residues. In regard to this clonotype: No antigen is known for it.

The sequencing input was blood. This TCR came from a girl aged 2-10 years with multiple sclerosis. The V gene is TRBV5-8, the J gene TRBJ1-4; 7 bases are a match to TRBD1. The CDR3 nucleotides are TGTGCCAGCAGCTTGGCCAAAAAGGGGGCAGGAGGTGAAAAACTGTTTTTT. It specifies CASSLAKKGAGGEKLFF.